This section outlines one T cell receptor beta chain sequence together with its context. This sample was taken from a study of blood T cell repertoires in COVID-19. Study in general: Symptom resolution, clearance, or two negative PCRs marked the recovered donors of Cohort 3. Researchers got acute and convalescent COVID-19 samples from the United States, Italy and Spain.

In terms of age and location, participants ranged from roughly 18 to 100 years and lived in about 25 US areas. Grouping used clinical history reported by participants in a survey and questionnaire. The CDR3 has 14 residues. In germline, CDR1 is DFQATT, CDR2 SNEGSKA (reference sequence). V lost 6 bases and J 0 bases, leaving 12 bases between the germline ends. Profiling relied on immunoSEQ multiplex PCR, and the TCRdb table lists in-frame clones only, not all of them. The table has roughly 340,000 clones, more than 70% seen once. The sequenced sample was PBMCs or T cells enriched from blood (not recorded which). The receptor was derived from a man in his forties in a cohort exposed to, infected with or recovered from COVID-19 (not recorded which). The V call is TRBV20-1, the J call TRBJ1-5; possibly TRBD1 for D (6 bases). The CDR3 loop is CSASTGISNQPQHF. The CDR3 DNA sequence: TGCAGTGCCAGTACAGGGATTAGCAATCAGCCCCAGCATTTT.